This TCR beta chain was documented in a study of graft-versus-host responses after intestinal transplantation. About the study: Transplant recipients had multivisceral, liver-intestinal, or isolated intestinal grafts. Among the recipients, all got anti-thymocyte globulin induction and then tacrolimus and steroids for two to four years. General study findings and limits: Peak GvH clone levels in circulation were associated with early post-transplant HvG declines. Recipient bone marrow held GvH clones, some seen earlier in ileum or blood.

CDR3 length: 16 amino acids. J gave up 5 bases and V 0 bases, and 7 bases lay outside the gene matches. Germline lookup yields CDR1 MNHEY and CDR2 SVGAGI. Some clones are missing from TCRdb's copy, which holds only in-frame ones; the method was immunoSEQ multiplex PCR. This sample has tens of thousands of clones; roughly 96% occur once, and the top ten carry under 0.3%. A remark on this clone: The target antigen is unknown.

Material: unstimulated CD8+ T cells sorted from spleen or lymph node cells, obtained before transplant. This clonotype was sampled from a human donor who was the organ donor for an intestinal transplant. The rearrangement links TRBV6-5 to TRBJ2-1, with TRBD2 matching over 7 bases. DNA of the CDR3: TGTGCCAGCAGTTACTCGGGGGACTACCTAAACAATGAGCAGTTCTTC. It specifies CASSYSGDYLNNEQFF.